This TCR beta chain was recorded in a study of blood T cell repertoires in COVID-19. Study information: There were acute and convalescent COVID-19 samples, and they came from the United States, Italy and Spain.

This clone was detected once. Germline CDR1 is SNHLY and CDR2 is FYNNEI. The ends lost 6 bases at V and 3 bases at J; junction bases unmatched: 6. The CDR3 sequence is 15 residues long. Clones were sequenced by immunoSEQ multiplex PCR, and TCRdb holds only the in-frame ones, with some missing. The sample lists some 150,000 clones, more than 75% occurring once. This TCR came from a man between 60 and 75 years old with acute or convalescent COVID-19. Sequencing used peripheral blood. The chain couples TRBV2 to TRBJ2-4; 9 positions match TRBD1. This CDR3 reads CASRPGQGVKNIQYF. CDR3 DNA sequence: TGTGCCAGCAGACCGGGACAGGGAGTCAAAAACATTCAGTACTTC.